Each of the 2 T cell receptor beta chains below was sequenced from the same sample in a study of cytomegalovirus exposure and HLA in healthy donors. In the PCR, 60 Vbeta and 13 Jbeta primers were used. This table comes from immunoSEQ multiplex PCR, and its TCRdb copy is limited to in-frame clones, with some not included. The top ten hold around 0.71% of the sample, which has approximately 170,000 clones, roughly four fifths seen once. The specimen was PBMCs. The receptors originated from a female donor in good health and CMV-seronegative.

V gene TRBV7-9 combines with J gene TRBJ2-7; weak D call: TRBD2 (5 bases). The V gene's germline CDR1 is SEHNR and CDR2 FQNEAQ (reference sequence). The CDR3 is 13 residues long. V was clipped by 4 bases and J by 2 bases, with 9 bases between them. The CDR3 is CASSYVEAYEQYF. CDR3 coding DNA: TGTGCCAGCAGCTACGTGGAGGCCTACGAGCAGTACTTC.

The gene calls are TRBV19 and TRBJ1-1, with 11 nucleotides matching TRBD1. Germline values: CDR1 LNHDA, CDR2 SQIVND (reference sequence). V shed 10 bases, J shed 4 bases, and the junction held 8 bases outside the gene matches. This CDR3 region has 14 residues. This chain's CDR3 is CATMTGTGGTEAFF. The CDR3 DNA sequence: TGTGCCACCATGACCGGGACAGGGGGCACTGAAGCTTTCTTT.